A selection of T cell receptor beta chains follows, all from one sample in a study of early T cells in non-severe SARS-CoV-2 infection. One entry per CDR3 protein, called by TCRdb with MiXCR from the 5' RACE reads. The sample holds around 71,000 distinct CDR3 sequences; 10% are singletons and the top ten take roughly a sixth. Here the sequenced sample was whole blood, taken at baseline. The origin of the receptors is an adult who was a healthcare worker with PCR-confirmed SARS-CoV-2 infection or an uninfected control (not recorded which). The conserved cysteine and the conserved F or W are not part of the CDR3 here.

J,V,length,CDR3
TRBJ2-1,TRBV5-1,12,ASSLDRNYNEQF
TRBJ2-7,TRBV12-3/TRBV12-4,10,ASSNRYGEQY
TRBJ2-1,TRBV29-1,17,SVERRLAGAFGPYNEQF
TRBJ2-5,TRBV24-1,11,ATSDPPQGTQY
TRBJ2-2,TRBV14,14,ASSHWTGRGTGELF
TRBJ1-2,TRBV28,11,ASSTGANYGYT
TRBJ1-4,TRBV16,13,ASSLMDSVNEKLF
TRBJ1-2,TRBV7-2,14,ASSLVGASANYGYT
TRBJ2-2,TRBV24-1,12,ATSPGGKTGELF
TRBJ1-2,TRBV14,10,ASSYNDYGYT
TRBJ2-5,TRBV27,12,ASSLSRNSETQY
TRBJ1-1,TRBV20-1,13,SATHPGGGNTEAF
TRBJ1-1,TRBV29-1,9,SVAQNTEAF
TRBJ2-1,TRBV7-2,13,ASSWLRTVANEQF
TRBJ2-1,TRBV19,12,ASSIAGGSNEQF
TRBJ2-1,TRBV14,12,ASSQVYGTGEQF
TRBJ1-5,TRBV3-1,12,ASSHEGGRQPQH